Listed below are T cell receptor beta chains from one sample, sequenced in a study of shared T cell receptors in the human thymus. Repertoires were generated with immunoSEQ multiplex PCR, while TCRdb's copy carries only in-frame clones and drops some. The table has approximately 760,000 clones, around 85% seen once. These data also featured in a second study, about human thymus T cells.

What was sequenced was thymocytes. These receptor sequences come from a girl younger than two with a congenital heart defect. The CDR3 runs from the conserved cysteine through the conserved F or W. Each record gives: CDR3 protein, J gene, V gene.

CDR3: CASSLASGAYNEQFF; J: TRBJ2-1; V: TRBV5-1
CDR3: CASRGGREDQPQHF; J: TRBJ1-5; V: TRBV27
CDR3: CATSTSETVSEPSGNTIYF; J: TRBJ1-3; V: TRBV15
CDR3: CASSFGTGTYEQYF; J: TRBJ2-7; V: TRBV5-1
CDR3: CASSPTDSRLAKNIQYF; J: TRBJ2-4; V: TRBV4-3
CDR3: CASSLSPNRGGELFF; J: TRBJ2-2; V: TRBV7-3
CDR3: CASSARDSRETQYF; J: TRBJ2-5; V: TRBV21-1
CDR3: CASSYGWFEGNTEAFF; J: TRBJ1-1; V: TRBV6-6
CDR3: CASSLGETGCINNSPLHF; J: TRBJ1-6; V: TRBV7-2
CDR3: CASSPQGLPNTEAFF; J: TRBJ1-1; V: TRBV5-1
CDR3: CASSSLPQETQYF; J: TRBJ2-5; V: TRBV18
CDR3: CASSIRYLNQPQHF; J: TRBJ1-5; V: TRBV2
CDR3: CASSQDGGTYEQYF; J: TRBJ2-7; V: TRBV4-1